This T cell receptor beta chain was sequenced in a study of blood T cell repertoires in COVID-19. V lost 0 bases and J 11 bases, leaving 9 bases between the germline ends. This CDR3 has 13 residues. CDR1 and CDR2 from the germline V gene are SGHRS and YFSETQ. Some clones are missing from TCRdb's copy, which holds only in-frame ones; the method was immunoSEQ multiplex PCR. The data contain around 100,000 clones, over 70% of them singletons. V is TRBV5-1 and J is TRBJ1-6; D call uncertain. The sample taken for sequencing was peripheral blood. The TCR sequence derives from a human donor in a cohort sampled during active or convalescent COVID-19. The CDR3 spells CASSLGQATPLHF. The CDR3 bases are TGCGCCAGCAGCTTGGGTCAGGCTACACCCCTCCACTTT.